One and the same sample provided the 26 T cell receptor beta chains below, sequenced in a study of cytomegalovirus exposure and HLA in healthy donors. 13 Jbeta primers and 60 Vbeta primers were used for the PCR. Some clones are missing from TCRdb's copy, which holds only in-frame ones; the method was immunoSEQ multiplex PCR. The data show approximately 110,000 clones, with less than 85% seen just once and around 4.2% held by the top ten. The sample consisted of PBMCs. The receptors come from a woman aged 40 to 49 in good health and CMV-seronegative.

This clone was seen only once. The rearrangement uses TRBV2 and TRBJ1-2; possible D gene TRBD1, 6 bases. CDR3 length equals 17 residues. Trimming stripped 1 base from V and 2 bases from J, with 17 bases between. CDR1 and CDR2 (germline): SNHLY, FYNNEI. The CDR3 spells CASSEGGFGQRNYGYTF. DNA of the CDR3: TGTGCCAGCAGTGAAGGGGGATTCGGACAGCGCAACTATGGCTACACCTTC.

The chain combines TRBV28 with TRBJ2-7; 12 nucleotides agree with TRBD1. This CDR3 comprises 14 residues. CDR1 is MDHEN and CDR2 is SYDVKM in the germline V gene. V was clipped by 7 bases and J by 3 bases; unmatched bases: 4. Written as DNA, the CDR3 is TGTGCCAGCAAAGGGACAGGGGGCGGCTACGAGCAGTACTTC. This encodes CASKGTGGGYEQYF.

The chain combines TRBV9 with TRBJ2-1; TRBD2 might be the D (6 bases). The CDR3 extends over 15 amino acids. Trimming left V 1 base short and J 7 bases short, with 15 bases between. Germline CDR1 reads SGDLS; CDR2 reads YYNGEE. CDR3 region: CASSVYGGSENEQFF. CDR3 nucleotides: TGTGCCAGCAGCGTATACGGGGGATCAGAAAATGAGCAGTTCTTC.

V usage is TRBV7-2 and J usage is TRBJ1-4, with D perhaps matching TRBD1 (5 bases). CDR1 is SGHTA, CDR2 FQGNSA, per germline. Trimming stripped 6 bases from V and 6 bases from J, with 14 bases between. This CDR3 region has 14 residues. The CDR3 loop is CASRHRISDEKLFF. The CDR3, as DNA: TGTGCCAGCAGACACAGGATATCGGATGAAAAACTGTTTTTT.

This sequence joins TRBV28 and TRBJ2-4, with D maybe TRBD2 (5 bases). Germline CDR1 MDHEN, CDR2 SYDVKM. This CDR3 contains 14 residues. In nucleotides, the CDR3 is TGTGCTCGCCGGGCAACGGGAACCAAAAACATTCAGTACTTC. Protein product: CARRATGTKNIQYF. Full variable domain (missing parts from reference TRBV28 and TRBJ2-4): DVKVTQSSRYLVKRTGEKVFLECVQDMDHENMFWYRQDPGLGLRLIYFSYDVKMKEKGDIPEGYSVSREKKERFSLILESASTNQTSMYLCARRATGTKNIQYFGAGTRLSVL.

V gene TRBV5-6 combines with J gene TRBJ1-6, with 8 bases aligning to TRBD1. Germline CDR1 and CDR2: SGHDT and YYEEEE. The J segment lost 0 bases and the V segment lost 5 bases, leaving 13 bases of the junction unmatched. The CDR3 spans 19 residues. CDR3 sequence: CASRSGGQGASSYNSPLHF. In DNA, the CDR3 is TGTGCCAGCAGGAGCGGAGGGCAGGGGGCCAGCTCCTATAATTCACCCCTCCACTTT.

J is TRBJ2-7 and V is TRBV7-2; D ambiguous. The ends were cut back, 2 bases at V and 2 bases at J, with 10 bases in the middle. The CDR3 totals 14 residues. CDR1 and CDR2 from the germline V gene are SGHTA and FQGNSA. The CDR3 is CASSLSSIAYEQYF. Written as DNA, the CDR3 is TGTGCCAGCAGCTTAAGCTCCATAGCCTACGAGCAGTACTTC.

The rearrangement links TRBV11-3 to TRBJ2-2; TRBD2 agrees at 11 bases. This CDR3 is built from 16 residues. The V gene end was trimmed by 7 bases and the J gene end by 4 bases; junction bases not matched to a gene: 8. Germline assignment: CDR1 SGHNT and CDR2 YENEEA. The CDR3 region has the DNA TGTGCCAGCACGAGCCGGACTAGCGGGTCCACCGGGGAGCTGTTTTTT. Translation: CASTSRTSGSTGELFF.

The genes are TRBV9 and TRBJ2-1; 9 nucleotides line up with TRBD2. V was clipped by 0 bases and J by 8 bases; unmatched bases: 6. CDR1 is SGDLS, CDR2 YYNGEE, per germline. CDR3 length equals 15 residues. CDR3 nucleotides: TGTGCCAGCAGCGTAGGTAGCGGGAGTACGGATGAGCAGTTCTTC. Translated, it gives CASSVGSGSTDEQFF.

CDR3 loop: CASSRDRPNTEAFF. The CDR3 DNA reads TGCGCCAGCAGCCGGGACAGACCGAACACTGAAGCTTTCTTT. The V gene is TRBV5-1, the J gene TRBJ1-1; 7 positions match TRBD1. CDR1 is SGHRS and CDR2 is YFSETQ in the germline V gene. This CDR3 region has 14 residues. V lost 4 bases, J lost 1 base, and 4 bases stayed unmatched.

The genes are TRBV4-1 and TRBJ2-1; perhaps TRBD1 as D (5 bases). Trimming cost V 1 base and J 3 bases, with 13 bases left between them. Germline V gene data show CDR1 as MGHRA and CDR2 as YSYEKL. CDR3 length: 16 amino acids. CDR3 DNA sequence: TGCGCCAGCAGCCAAGTGGGGCGTACCCTCTACAATGAGCAGTTCTTC. This translates into CASSQVGRTLYNEQFF.

The genes are TRBV10-3 and TRBJ2-2, with 9 bases that match TRBD1. The CDR3 loop spans 14 amino acids. The J segment lost 5 bases and the V segment lost 11 bases, leaving 9 bases of the junction unmatched. CDR1 is ENHRY, CDR2 SYGVKD, per germline. In DNA form, the CDR3 reads TGTGCCGTGGGGGACAGGGATGGGACCGGGGAGCTGTTTTTT. It yields the protein CAVGDRDGTGELFF.

CDR3 DNA sequence: TGTGCCAGTACCACCCGGGGGAGCTCTGGAAACACCATATATTTT. Amino acid sequence: CASTTRGSSGNTIYF. The chain is built from TRBV19 and TRBJ1-3; possibly TRBD1 for D (5 bases). Trimming cost V 7 bases and J 0 bases, with 13 bases left between them. The CDR3 sequence is 15 residues long. Germline assignment: CDR1 LNHDA and CDR2 SQIVND (reference sequence).

V is TRBV7-9 and J is TRBJ2-7; 9 nucleotides match TRBD2. Germline V lookup: CDR1 SEHNR, CDR2 FQNEAQ (reference sequence). The J segment lost 1 base and the V segment lost 1 base, leaving 8 bases of the junction unmatched. The CDR3 totals 17 residues. Here the CDR3 reads CASSLVFRLAGSYEQYF. The CDR3, as DNA: TGTGCCAGCAGCTTAGTGTTCCGGCTAGCGGGGTCCTACGAGCAGTACTTC. The variable domain in full, with the rest retrieved from reference TRBV7-9 and TRBJ2-7, is DTGVSQNPRHKITKRGQNVTFRCDPISEHNRLYWYRQTLGQGPEFLTYFQNEAQLEKSRLLSDRFSAERPKGSFSTLEIQRTEQGDSAMYLCASSLVFRLAGSYEQYFGPGTRLTVT.

The chain links TRBV4-1 to TRBJ2-7; 9 bases map to TRBD1. With V trimmed by 4 bases and J by 6 bases, 10 bases remained unmatched. Germline-derived CDR1 and CDR2 are MGHRA and YSYEKL. This CDR3 region has 15 residues. This chain's CDR3 is CASSPGTGRSPEQYF. In DNA, the CDR3 is TGCGCCAGCAGCCCCGGGACAGGGCGATCACCCGAGCAGTACTTC.

CDR3 amino acids: CASSQASGGGRGTDTQYF. CDR3 coding DNA: TGCGCCAGCAGCCAAGCGTCCGGAGGCGGGAGAGGGACAGATACGCAGTATTTT. V is TRBV4-3 and J is TRBJ2-3, with 7 bases fitting TRBD2. V lost 1 base and J lost 3; bases outside the gene matches: 13. CDR1 and CDR2 (germline): LGHNA, YSLEER. The CDR3 length is 18 residues.

This chain joins TRBV5-4 and TRBJ2-3; 8 nucleotides line up with TRBD1. Trimming cost V 5 bases and J 1 base; bases outside gene matches: 3. In germline, CDR1 is SGHNT, CDR2 YYREEE (reference sequence). The CDR3 is 14 amino acids. The CDR3 loop is CASRADRGTDTQYF. The CDR3 DNA reads as TGTGCCAGCAGGGCGGACAGGGGCACAGATACGCAGTATTTT.

The rearrangement joins TRBV9 to TRBJ2-1, with 7 positions matching TRBD2. This CDR3 has 15 amino acids. Germline V gene sequence: CDR1 SGDLS, CDR2 YYNGEE. Trimming at V came to 0 bases and at J to 8 bases, leaving 8 bases not matched to a gene. The CDR3 DNA sequence: TGTGCCAGCAGCGTAGGAGGGAGGGGTGGCTATGAGCAGTTCTTC. It encodes CASSVGGRGGYEQFF. The full variable domain, rest sourced from reference TRBV9 and TRBJ2-1, is DSGVTQTPKHLITATGQRVTLRCSPRSGDLSVYWYQQSLDQGLQFLIQYYNGEERAKGNILERFSAQQFPDLHSELNLSSLELGDSALYFCASSVGGRGGYEQFFGPGTRLTVL.

Notes on this clone: Germline is not matched at one junction end, which may reflect a read error. The rearrangement links TRBV7-7 to TRBJ2-3, with D perhaps TRBD2 (5 bases). The CDR3 sequence is 14 residues long. Germline CDR1 is SSHAT and CDR2 is FNYEAQ (reference sequence). The CDR3 spells CASSSDYSTDTQYF. In DNA, the CDR3 is TGTGCTAGCAGTTCCGACTATTCCACAGATACGCAGTATTTT.

V usage is TRBV29-1 and J usage is TRBJ2-3, with 9 bases aligning to TRBD1. The CDR3 contains 13 residues. Unmatched junction bases numbered 6, after V lost 7 bases and J lost 4 bases. Germline V lookup: CDR1 SQVTM, CDR2 ANQGSEA. DNA for the CDR3: TGCAGCGGGAAGACAGGGGGAGCAGATACGCAGTATTTT. This translates into CSGKTGGADTQYF.

This rearrangement joins TRBV10-3 to TRBJ2-6, with 7 bases aligning to TRBD1. Germline CDR1 ENHRY, CDR2 SYGVKD. The CDR3 is made up of 17 amino acids. The V segment lost 0 bases and the J segment 0 bases; nucleotides outside the gene matches: 2. The CDR3 DNA sequence: TGTGCCATCAGTGAGTCAGGGGGCAGCTCTGGGGCCAACGTCCTGACTTTC. Translated, it gives CAISESGGSSGANVLTF.

The CDR3: CASSKAPSGRLVETQYF. The CDR3 DNA follows: TGTGCCAGCAGCAAAGCACCCAGCGGGAGGTTGGTGGAGACCCAGTACTTC. V usage is TRBV21-1 and J usage is TRBJ2-5; no DNA check was done on the table's D call, TRBD2. TRBV21-1 is listed as a pseudogene. The CDR3 contains 17 residues.

V gene TRBV7-2 combines with J gene TRBJ2-1; 9 nucleotides line up with TRBD2. This CDR3 region has 17 residues. V gave up 1 base and J gave up 2 bases; unmatched junction bases: 6. Germline values: CDR1 SGHTA, CDR2 FQGNSA. This chain's CDR3 is CASSLVSGSLTYNEQFF. In DNA form, the CDR3 reads TGTGCCAGCAGCTTAGTTAGCGGGAGTTTAACCTACAATGAGCAGTTCTTC.

The rearrangement uses TRBV9 and TRBJ2-5; TRBD2 matches at 7 bases. After removal of 8 bases from V and 1 base from J, the junction contained 5 bases not matched to a gene. Germline V gives CDR1 SGDLS, CDR2 YYNGEE. CDR3 length: 13 amino acids. This CDR3 is CASGRGPQETQYF. The CDR3 region has the DNA TGTGCCAGTGGGAGGGGACCCCAAGAGACCCAGTACTTC. The entire variable domain, with the rest obtained from reference TRBV9 and TRBJ2-5, is as follows: DSGVTQTPKHLITATGQRVTLRCSPRSGDLSVYWYQQSLDQGLQFLIQYYNGEERAKGNILERFSAQQFPDLHSELNLSSLELGDSALYFCASGRGPQETQYFGPGTRLLVL.

This clone was observed a single time. The same CDR3 also results from other DNA sequences found in this sample. The V gene is TRBV9, the J gene TRBJ2-2; D gene ambiguous. Looked up from germline, CDR1 is SGDLS and CDR2 is YYNGEE. V lost 1 base and J lost 4, with 5 bases in between. This CDR3 is 13 amino acids long. As DNA, the CDR3 is TGTGCCAGCAGCGTATCAGTCACCGGGGAGCTGTTTTTT. It encodes CASSVSVTGELFF.

V usage is TRBV10-3 and J usage is TRBJ1-1, with TRBD1 as a possible D gene (6 bases). The germline CDR1 and CDR2 sequences are ENHRY and SYGVKD. V was shortened by 0 bases and J by 8 bases, with 7 bases between the two germline ends. This CDR3 contains 12 residues. The CDR3 spells CAISESDREAFF. The CDR3, as DNA: TGTGCCATCAGTGAGTCGGACAGAGAAGCTTTCTTT.